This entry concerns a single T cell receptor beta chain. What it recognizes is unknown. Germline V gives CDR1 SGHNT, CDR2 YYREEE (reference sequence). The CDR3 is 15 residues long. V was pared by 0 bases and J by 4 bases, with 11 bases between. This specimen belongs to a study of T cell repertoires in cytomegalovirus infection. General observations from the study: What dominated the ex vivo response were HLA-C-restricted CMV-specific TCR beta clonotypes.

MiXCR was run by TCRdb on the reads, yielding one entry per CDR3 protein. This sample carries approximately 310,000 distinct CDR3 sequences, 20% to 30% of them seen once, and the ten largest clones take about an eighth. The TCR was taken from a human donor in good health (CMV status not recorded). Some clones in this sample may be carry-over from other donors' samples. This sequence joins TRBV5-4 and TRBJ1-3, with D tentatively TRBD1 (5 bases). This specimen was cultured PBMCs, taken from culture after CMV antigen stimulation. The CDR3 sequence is CASSLVQGGGNTIYF. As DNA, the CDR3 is TGTGCCAGCAGCTTGGTGCAGGGTGGAGGAAACACCATATATTTT. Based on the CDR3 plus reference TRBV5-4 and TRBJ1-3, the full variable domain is ETGVTQSPTHLIKTRGQQVTLRCSSQSGHNTVSWYQQALGQGPQFIFQYYREEENGRGNFPPRFSGLQFPNYSSELNVNALELDDSALYLCASSLVQGGGNTIYFGEGSWLTVV.